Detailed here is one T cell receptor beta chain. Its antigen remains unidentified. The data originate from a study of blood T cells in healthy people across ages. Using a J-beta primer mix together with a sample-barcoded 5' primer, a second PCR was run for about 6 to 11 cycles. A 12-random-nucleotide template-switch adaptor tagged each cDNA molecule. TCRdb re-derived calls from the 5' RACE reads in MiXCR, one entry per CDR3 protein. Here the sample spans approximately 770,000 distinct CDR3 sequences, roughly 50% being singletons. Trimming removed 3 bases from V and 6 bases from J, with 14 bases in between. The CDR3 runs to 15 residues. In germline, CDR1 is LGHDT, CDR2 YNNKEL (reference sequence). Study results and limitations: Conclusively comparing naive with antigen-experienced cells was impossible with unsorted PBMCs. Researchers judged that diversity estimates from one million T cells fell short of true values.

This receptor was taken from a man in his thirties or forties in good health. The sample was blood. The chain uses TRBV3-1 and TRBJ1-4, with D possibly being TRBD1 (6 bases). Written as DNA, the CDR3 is TGTGCCAGCAGCCATTCGGACAGCCTCTATGAAAAACTGTTTTTT. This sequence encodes CASSHSDSLYEKLFF.